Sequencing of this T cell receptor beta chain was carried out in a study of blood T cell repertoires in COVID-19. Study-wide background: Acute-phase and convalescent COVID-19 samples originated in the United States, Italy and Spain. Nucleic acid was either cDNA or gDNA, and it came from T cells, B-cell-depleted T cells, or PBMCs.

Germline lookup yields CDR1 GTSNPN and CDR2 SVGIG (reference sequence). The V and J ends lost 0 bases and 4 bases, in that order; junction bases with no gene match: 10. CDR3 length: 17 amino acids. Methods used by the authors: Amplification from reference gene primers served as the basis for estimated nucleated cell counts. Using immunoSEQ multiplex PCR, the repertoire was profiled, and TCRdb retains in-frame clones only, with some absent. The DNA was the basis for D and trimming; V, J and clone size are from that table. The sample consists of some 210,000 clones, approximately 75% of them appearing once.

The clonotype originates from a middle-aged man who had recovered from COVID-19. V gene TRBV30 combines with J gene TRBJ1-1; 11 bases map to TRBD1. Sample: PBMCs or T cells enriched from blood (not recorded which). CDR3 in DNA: TGTGCCTGGAGTGTACTAGGACAGGGGGCAGTGGGCACTGAAGCTTTCTTT. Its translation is CAWSVLGQGAVGTEAFF.